This TCR beta chain was obtained from a study of response to subunit inactivated influenza vaccine (dated by TCRdb to 2017 to 2018). Background for the entire study: To follow how T cells responded to a trivalent subunit inactivated influenza vaccine, the researchers relied on deep quantitative profiling of the T cell receptor repertoire. Summary of the overall study and its limitations: The authors suggested that each seasonal influenza vaccination may recruit only a limited number of new T cells.

To prepare the library, RT-PCR was applied. The sequencing machine was an Illumina HiSeq 2500. In TCRdb, the public reads were trimmed at Q25 with fastp and aligned with MiXCR, with productive beta chains retained. Identical CDR3 protein sequences are pooled into one entry, listed with their most common genes and DNA. Recorded for this sample are hundreds of thousands of distinct CDR3 sequences; 10% to 11% of them occurred a single time. The ten largest clonotypes hold 10% to 15% of the sample. The germline V gene specifies SNHLY as CDR1 and FYNNEI as CDR2. The CDR3 starts with the cysteine, ends with the phenylalanine, and has 14 residues. Just the 42-base CDR3 DNA is kept, in frame starting at base 1. The trim is 4 bases for V and 3 bases for J, with a gap of 13 bases between the germline ends. Comments on this clonotype: Its antigen is currently not known. Base qualities are not at hand, and no much larger clone is one base apart.

The intended sense of this specimen's time point label: around 47 days after influenza vaccine administration. The rearranged chain carries TRBV2 and TRBJ2-7; a tentative D call is TRBD1 (6 bases match). This clonotype was obtained from a man aged 50-59 years who received an inactivated influenza vaccine. Donor details come from another sample of the same person, matched by shared clones. Here the sequenced sample was PBMCs from blood, taken about 40 days after vaccination. The DNA sequence reads TGTGCCAGCAGTGGTCAACGGGACAACTACGAGCAGTACTTC. The resulting protein is CASSGQRDNYEQYF.